The 11 T cell receptor beta chains below come from one sample, sequenced in a study of T cell responses to AZD1222 COVID-19 vaccine. Sequenced by immunoSEQ multiplex PCR; TCRdb stores in-frame clones only, minus some. The table lists 250,000 to 300,000 clones, almost 95% of them singletons. This specimen was peripheral blood, taken 28 days after the second AZD1222 dose. Receptor source: an adult who received the AZD1222 COVID-19 vaccine.

The rearrangement joins TRBV25-1 to TRBJ2-7; D ambiguous. CDR1 MGHDK and CDR2 SYGVNS come from the germline V gene. The CDR3 loop spans 12 amino acids. V lost 5 bases, J lost 3 bases, and 8 bases lay in between. The chain's CDR3 is CASSLLGYEQYF. In nucleotides, the CDR3 is TGTGCCAGCAGTCTCCTGGGCTACGAGCAGTACTTC.

This chain links TRBV6-1 with TRBJ2-1, with D maybe TRBD1 (6 bases). In germline, CDR1 is MNHNS, CDR2 SASEGT. The CDR3 consists of 14 residues. Trimming shortened V by 2 bases and J by 12 bases, and 17 bases separated the two germline ends. The CDR3 sequence: CASSELAGLGGQFF. The CDR3 DNA sequence: TGTGCCAGCAGTGAACTGGCGGGTTTAGGGGGGCAGTTCTTC.

Here the CDR3 reads CASSTRSNQMNTEAFF. CDR3 sequence (DNA): TGTGCCAGTAGTACGAGATCTAACCAGATGAACACTGAAGCTTTCTTT. The V gene is TRBV19, the J gene TRBJ1-1; unclear D gene. This CDR3 has 16 amino acids. Germline assignment: CDR1 LNHDA and CDR2 SQIVND (reference sequence). V shed 4 bases and J shed 0 bases, with 15 bases lying between them. The variable domain in full, with the rest retrieved from reference TRBV19 and TRBJ1-1, is DGGITQSPKYLFRKEGQNVTLSCEQNLNHDAMYWYRQDPGQGLRLIYYSQIVNDFQKGDIAEGYSVSREKKESFPLTVTSAQKNPTAFYLCASSTRSNQMNTEAFFGQGTRLTVV.

The CDR3, as DNA: TGCGCCAGCAGCTTGAGCCGCTACGAGCAGTACTTC. Translated: CASSLSRYEQYF. This chain joins TRBV5-1 and TRBJ2-7; D gene uncertain. The CDR3 is 12 residues long. Germline V gene lookup returns CDR1 SGHRS and CDR2 YFSETQ. The V gene lost 1 base and the J gene lost 3 bases, with 5 bases spanning the gap.

The chain couples TRBV6-1 to TRBJ1-5; unclear D gene. V lost 0 bases and J lost 9, with 15 bases in between. This CDR3 spans 15 amino acids. CDR1 MNHNS and CDR2 SASEGT come from the germline V gene. The CDR3 DNA sequence: TGTGCCAGCAGTGAAGCGCGGGGTGGGAGGGTGCCCCAGCATTTT. This encodes CASSEARGGRVPQHF.

V and J are TRBV12-3 or TRBV12-4 and TRBJ1-2; D is unclear. V lost 2 bases to trimming and J lost 0 bases, with 1 base between them. CDR3 size: 12 residues. In nucleotides, the CDR3 is TGTGCCAGCAGTTTAACTAACTATGGCTACACCTTC. Translating it yields CASSLTNYGYTF.

The rearrangement joins TRBV19 to TRBJ1-1; the D gene is possibly TRBD1 (5 bases). Trimming left V 7 bases short and J 3 bases short, with 12 bases between. The CDR3 totals 13 residues. Germline V gene data show CDR1 as LNHDA and CDR2 as SQIVND (reference sequence). The CDR3 reads CASTSTGDTEAFF. CDR3 nucleotides: TGTGCCAGTACCTCGACGGGGGACACTGAAGCTTTCTTT.

The J gene is TRBJ2-3, the V gene TRBV10-3; 8 nucleotides match TRBD1. The CDR3 is 17 residues long. Germline assignment: CDR1 ENHRY and CDR2 SYGVKD. Trimming took 0 bases from V and 7 from J; bases not matched to a gene: 12. The CDR3 DNA reads as TGTGCCATCAGTGAGTCGTCTCCCGGACAGGGACGATATACGCAGTATTTT. As protein: CAISESSPGQGRYTQYF.

The chain employs TRBV5-1 and TRBJ2-5; 8 bases line up with TRBD1. Per germline, CDR1 SGHRS and CDR2 YFSETQ. Trimming took 0 bases from V and 2 from J; bases not matched to a gene: 12. This CDR3 spans 18 amino acids. The CDR3 region has the DNA TGCGCCAGCAGCTTGGTGTCCCTTGGGCAGGGGGCACAAGAGACCCAGTACTTC. This encodes CASSLVSLGQGAQETQYF.

This clone was seen only a few times. This chain uses TRBV5-4 with TRBJ2-2, with TRBD1 matching over 8 bases. This CDR3 is 16 amino acids long. Per the germline V gene, CDR1 is SGHNT and CDR2 is YYREEE (reference sequence). Unmatched junction bases numbered 5, after V lost 3 bases and J lost 1 base. CDR3 loop: CASSSRQGLNTGELFF. As DNA, the CDR3 is TGTGCCAGCAGCTCAAGACAGGGGTTGAACACCGGGGAGCTGTTTTTT.

V gene TRBV3-1 (or the pseudogene TRBV3-2) combines with J gene TRBJ1-3, with D unresolved. Trimming removed 0 bases from V and 2 bases from J, with 14 bases in between. Germline CDR1 is LGHDT and CDR2 is YNNKEL (reference sequence). The CDR3 totals 17 residues. The CDR3 bases are TGTGCCAGCAGCCAAGAGTTAGTGGGCCTAGCTGGAAACACCATATATTTT. It encodes CASSQELVGLAGNTIYF.